The 8 T cell receptor beta chains below were found in one sample sequenced in a study of T cells in Graves' hyperthyroidism and ophthalmopathy. From RNA transcripts, TCR beta CDR3 regions were amplified. First-round RT-PCR of the TCR CDR3 relied on the HTBI primer set. One entry per CDR3 protein results from TCRdb running MiXCR on the multiplex PCR reads. This table holds fewer than 750,000 distinct CDR3 sequences, about 14% found once. What was sequenced was blood. These receptors were collected from a woman in her 50s with Graves' ophthalmopathy.

This clonotype was counted many times. J is TRBJ1-6 and V is TRBV5-1; D is perhaps TRBD1 (6 bases). Trimming pared 0 bases from V and 10 bases from J, leaving 17 bases between. The CDR3 consists of 16 residues. Germline V gives CDR1 SGHRS, CDR2 YFSETQ. The CDR3 DNA is TGCGCCAGCAGCTTGGATGCCGGGGGCGAAGGCTCACCCCTCCACTTT. It is translated as CASSLDAGGEGSPLHF.

This clonotype was counted between two and nine times. The rearrangement joins TRBV6-1 to TRBJ1-5, with D possibly being TRBD1 (6 bases). Trimming pared 4 bases from V and 0 bases from J, leaving 10 bases between. The CDR3 extends over 15 amino acids. The V gene's germline CDR1 is MNHNS and CDR2 SASEGT. CDR3 nucleotides: TGTGCCAGCAGTGTCAGACAGGATAGCAATCAGCCCCAGCATTTT. Its protein is CASSVRQDSNQPQHF.

The chain has TRBV20-1 and TRBJ2-2, with 8 bases matching TRBD1. The length of the CDR3 is 14 residues. Germline V gene data show CDR1 as DFQATT and CDR2 as SNEGSKA (reference sequence). Trimming took 5 bases from V and 0 from J; bases not matched to a gene: 2. In nucleotides, the CDR3 is TGCAGTGCTTGGACAGGGTCGAACACCGGGGAGCTGTTTTTT. Protein: CSAWTGSNTGELFF.

This clonotype appeared many times. This chain uses TRBV7-6 with TRBJ2-7, with D perhaps matching TRBD2 (6 bases). Germline CDR1 is SGHVS and CDR2 is FNYEAQ. Deletions cut 5 bases from V and 5 bases from J, with 13 bases between. The CDR3 has 13 amino acids. The CDR3 here is CASSRDLADEQYF. CDR3 in DNA: TGTGCCAGCAGCCGGGACTTAGCGGACGAGCAGTACTTC.

In its sample, this clonotype was seen many times. The chain recombines TRBV3-1 with TRBJ2-2; D could derive from TRBD1 or TRBD2 (6 bases each). This CDR3 spans 17 amino acids. Germline V lookup: CDR1 LGHDT, CDR2 YNNKEL (reference sequence). V lost 5 bases to trimming and J lost 0 bases, with 16 bases between them. CDR3 region: CASSNYYREANTGELFF. The DNA for the CDR3 is TGTGCCAGCAGCAACTATTACAGGGAGGCGAACACCGGGGAGCTGTTTTTT.

The gene calls are TRBV27 and TRBJ2-7; 8 bases match TRBD1. The CDR3 is 15 amino acids. CDR1 is MNHEY, CDR2 SMNVEV, per germline (reference sequence). Germline trimming cut 2 bases from V and 1 base from J; bases unmatched to any gene: 4. The CDR3: CASSLGTGLSYEQYF. The DNA of the CDR3 is TGTGCCAGCAGTTTAGGGACAGGCCTATCCTACGAGCAGTACTTC.

This clonotype was counted a few times. V usage is TRBV19 and J usage is TRBJ1-3; D gene uncertain. This CDR3 is built from 15 residues. Germline CDR1 LNHDA, CDR2 SQIVND (reference sequence). The V gene lost 3 bases and the J gene lost 1 base, with 10 bases spanning the gap. Written as DNA, the CDR3 is TGTGCCAGTAGTATGGGGAGGAGGTCTGGAAACACCATATATTTT. It specifies CASSMGRRSGNTIYF.

The gene calls are TRBV20-1 and TRBJ2-1; 7 nucleotides line up with TRBD1. The CDR3 loop spans 14 amino acids. V was pared by 7 bases and J by 8 bases, with 14 bases of the junction left unmatched. Germline V gene data show CDR1 as DFQATT and CDR2 as SNEGSKA (reference sequence). The CDR3 loop reads CSGERDRAFDEQFF. CDR3 nucleotides: TGCAGTGGGGAACGGGACAGAGCTTTCGATGAGCAGTTCTTC.